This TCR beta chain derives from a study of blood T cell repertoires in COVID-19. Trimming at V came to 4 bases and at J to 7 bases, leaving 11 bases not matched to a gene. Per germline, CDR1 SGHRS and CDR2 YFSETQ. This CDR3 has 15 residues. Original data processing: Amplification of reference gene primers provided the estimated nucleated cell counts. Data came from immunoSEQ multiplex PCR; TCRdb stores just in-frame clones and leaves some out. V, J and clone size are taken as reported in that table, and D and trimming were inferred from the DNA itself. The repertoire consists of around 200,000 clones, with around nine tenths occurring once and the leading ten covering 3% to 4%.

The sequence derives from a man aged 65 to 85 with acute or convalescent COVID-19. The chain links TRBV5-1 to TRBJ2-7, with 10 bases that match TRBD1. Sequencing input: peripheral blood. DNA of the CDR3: TGCGCCAGCAGCCAATCGGGGACAGGGGCTCGTGAGCAGTACTTC. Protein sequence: CASSQSGTGAREQYF.